This T cell receptor (beta chain) was retrieved from a study of blood T cell repertoires in COVID-19. Clones were sequenced by immunoSEQ multiplex PCR, and TCRdb holds only the in-frame ones, with some missing. This table holds 83,000 or so clones, around 82% found once. This clonotype was obtained from a human donor in a cohort sampled during active COVID-19. Sequencing was carried out using peripheral blood.

CDR3 protein: CASSYSRTLNYGYTF. The CDR3 DNA reads as TGTGCCAGCAGTTACTCCCGGACACTTAACTATGGCTACACCTTC. This chain uses TRBV6-5 with TRBJ1-2, with D perhaps TRBD1 (5 bases). Germline assignment: CDR1 MNHEY and CDR2 SVGAGI. The CDR3 loop spans 15 amino acids. The germline V and J ends were trimmed by 0 bases and 1 base, with 9 bases remaining between them.